This T cell receptor (beta chain) was recorded in a study of shared clonotypes between healthy human individuals. Study in general: CD8 memory received one plate per donor, CD8 naive two, CD4 memory three and CD4 naive three.

Of note for this clone: Its antigen is currently unknown.

Study conclusions and caveats: It was the non-shared clonotypes that had lower generation probabilities than clonotypes shared by all four donors.

Donors were Caucasian adults residing in Nashville, Tennessee, USA. Using immunoSEQ multiplex PCR, the repertoire was profiled, and TCRdb retains in-frame clones only, with some absent. This table has under 850,000 clones, over 60% appearing once. This CDR3 is built from 16 residues. Per germline, CDR1 MNHEY and CDR2 SMNVEV (reference sequence). V was pared by 4 bases and J by 0 bases, with 4 bases of the junction left unmatched. Input material: memory CD4+ T cells sorted from blood. Sample subset: CD45RA-negative fraction. This chain joins TRBV27 and TRBJ2-3; 10 bases map to TRBD2. The clonotype originates from a woman in her twenties or thirties in good health. The CDR3 reads CASSWPSGGSTDTQYF. CDR3 bases: TGTGCCAGCAGTTGGCCTAGCGGGGGTAGCACAGATACGCAGTATTTT.